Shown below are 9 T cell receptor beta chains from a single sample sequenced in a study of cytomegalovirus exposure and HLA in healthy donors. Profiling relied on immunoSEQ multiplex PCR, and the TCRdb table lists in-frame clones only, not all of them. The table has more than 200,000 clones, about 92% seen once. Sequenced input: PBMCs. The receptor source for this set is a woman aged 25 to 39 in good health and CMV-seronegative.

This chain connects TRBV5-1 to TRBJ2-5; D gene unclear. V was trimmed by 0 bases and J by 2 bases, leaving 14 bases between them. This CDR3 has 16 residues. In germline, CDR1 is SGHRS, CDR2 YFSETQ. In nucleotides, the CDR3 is TGCGCCAGCAGCTTGGCCCAGGACGGCGTACAAGAGACCCAGTACTTC. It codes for CASSLAQDGVQETQYF. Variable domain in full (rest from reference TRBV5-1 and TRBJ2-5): KAGVTQTPRYLIKTRGQQVTLSCSPISGHRSVSWYQQTPGQGLQFLFEYFSETQRNKGNFPGRFSGRQFSNSRSEMNVSTLELGDSALYLCASSLAQDGVQETQYFGPGTRLLVL.

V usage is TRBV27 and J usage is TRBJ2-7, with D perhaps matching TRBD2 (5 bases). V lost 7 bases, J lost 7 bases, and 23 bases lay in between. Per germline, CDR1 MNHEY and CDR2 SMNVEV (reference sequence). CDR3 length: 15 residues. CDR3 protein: CASTSNDRPTGEQYF. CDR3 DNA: TGTGCCAGCACCTCTAACGACCGCCCAACGGGGGAGCAGTACTTC.

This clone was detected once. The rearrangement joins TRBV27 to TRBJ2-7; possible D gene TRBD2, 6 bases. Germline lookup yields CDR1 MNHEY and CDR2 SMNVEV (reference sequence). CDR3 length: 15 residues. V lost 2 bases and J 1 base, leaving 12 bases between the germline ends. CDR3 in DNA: TGTGCCAGCAGTTTAGCGGGGAGGACGTCCTACGAGCAGTACTTC. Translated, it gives CASSLAGRTSYEQYF.

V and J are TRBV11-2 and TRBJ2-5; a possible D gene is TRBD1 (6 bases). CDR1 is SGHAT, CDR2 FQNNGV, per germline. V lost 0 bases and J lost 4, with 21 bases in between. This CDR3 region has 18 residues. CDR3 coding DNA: TGTGCCAGCAGCTTAGAATTTGGCCGGACAGAATTGTCAGAGACCCAGTACTTC. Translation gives CASSLEFGRTELSETQYF.

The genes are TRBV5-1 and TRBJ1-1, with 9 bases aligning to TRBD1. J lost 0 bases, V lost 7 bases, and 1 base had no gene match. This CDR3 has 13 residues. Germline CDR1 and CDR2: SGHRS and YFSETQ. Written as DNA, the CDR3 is TGCGCCAGCGGGGACAGGGTGAACACTGAAGCTTTCTTT. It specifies CASGDRVNTEAFF.

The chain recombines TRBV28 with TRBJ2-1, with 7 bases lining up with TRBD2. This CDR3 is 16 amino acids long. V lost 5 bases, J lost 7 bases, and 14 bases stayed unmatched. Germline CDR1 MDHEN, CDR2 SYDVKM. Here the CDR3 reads CASSLHPRRGGNEQFF. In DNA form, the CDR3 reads TGTGCCAGCAGTCTCCACCCCCGTAGGGGAGGGAATGAGCAGTTCTTC. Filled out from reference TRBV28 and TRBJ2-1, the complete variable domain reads DVKVTQSSRYLVKRTGEKVFLECVQDMDHENMFWYRQDPGLGLRLIYFSYDVKMKEKGDIPEGYSVSREKKERFSLILESASTNQTSMYLCASSLHPRRGGNEQFFGPGTRLTVL.

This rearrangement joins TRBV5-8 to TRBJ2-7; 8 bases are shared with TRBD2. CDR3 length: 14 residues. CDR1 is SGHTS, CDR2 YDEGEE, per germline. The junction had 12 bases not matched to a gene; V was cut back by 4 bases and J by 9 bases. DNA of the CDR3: TGTGCCAGCAGCCCGGTGAGCGGGAGTGAATTGCAGTACTTC. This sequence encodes CASSPVSGSELQYF.

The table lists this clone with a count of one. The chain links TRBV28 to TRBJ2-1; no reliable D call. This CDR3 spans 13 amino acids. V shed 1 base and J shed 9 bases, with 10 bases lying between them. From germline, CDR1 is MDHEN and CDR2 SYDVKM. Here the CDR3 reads CASSLFVAGEQFF. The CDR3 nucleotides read TGTGCCAGCAGTTTATTCGTAGCAGGTGAGCAGTTCTTC.

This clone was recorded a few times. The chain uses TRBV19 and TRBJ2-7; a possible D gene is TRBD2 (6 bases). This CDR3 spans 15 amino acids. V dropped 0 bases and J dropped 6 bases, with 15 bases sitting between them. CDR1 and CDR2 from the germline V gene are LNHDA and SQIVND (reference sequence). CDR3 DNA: TGTGCCAGTAGTATAGAACTAGCCCCTTCGGGCGAGCAGTACTTC. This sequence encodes CASSIELAPSGEQYF. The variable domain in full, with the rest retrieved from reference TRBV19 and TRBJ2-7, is DGGITQSPKYLFRKEGQNVTLSCEQNLNHDAMYWYRQDPGQGLRLIYYSQIVNDFQKGDIAEGYSVSREKKESFPLTVTSAQKNPTAFYLCASSIELAPSGEQYFGPGTRLTVT.